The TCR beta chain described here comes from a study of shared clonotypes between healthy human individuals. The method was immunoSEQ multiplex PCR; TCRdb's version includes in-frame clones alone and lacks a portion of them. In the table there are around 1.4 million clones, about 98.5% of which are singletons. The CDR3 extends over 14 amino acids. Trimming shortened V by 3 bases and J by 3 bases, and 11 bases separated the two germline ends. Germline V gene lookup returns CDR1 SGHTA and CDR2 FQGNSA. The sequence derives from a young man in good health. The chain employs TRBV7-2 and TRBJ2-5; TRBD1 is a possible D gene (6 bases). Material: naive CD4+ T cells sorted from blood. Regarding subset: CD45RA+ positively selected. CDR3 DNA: TGTGCCAGCAGCTTCCGGGACATAAAAGAGACCCAGTACTTC. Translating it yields CASSFRDIKETQYF.